These 22 T cell receptor beta chains originate from one sample sequenced in a study of blood T cell repertoires in COVID-19. Here immunoSEQ multiplex PCR was the method, and the copy in TCRdb shows in-frame clones only, minus some. The table shows approximately 160,000 clones, with roughly 83% occurring only once. What was sequenced was PBMCs or T cells enriched from blood (not recorded which). The receptors were gathered from a woman between 45 and 65 years old who had recovered from COVID-19.

The V gene is TRBV30, the J gene TRBJ2-7, with D unclear. This CDR3 is built from 11 residues. CDR1 and CDR2 (germline): GTSNPN, SVGIG (reference sequence). V lost 2 bases and J lost 3, with 5 bases in between. Here the CDR3 DNA reads TGTGCCTGGAGTACAGACTACGAGCAGTACGTC. As protein: CAWSTDYEQYV.

This rearrangement joins TRBV11-3 to TRBJ1-6; D possibly corresponds to TRBD1 (5 bases). The CDR3 runs 15 residues. V lost 6 bases and J lost 7, with 16 bases in between. From germline, CDR1 is SGHNT and CDR2 YENEEA. The CDR3 DNA reads TGTGCCAGCAGAAGGGAGCAGGGAGGGAATTCACCCCTCCACTTT. Protein: CASRREQGGNSPLHF.

This sequence joins TRBV10-3 and TRBJ2-6; D may be TRBD2 (5 bases). The CDR3 runs 16 residues. Looked up from germline, CDR1 is ENHRY and CDR2 is SYGVKD. V lost 6 bases, J lost 1 base, and 13 bases lay in between. The CDR3 DNA reads TGTGCCATCAGCCCAGGACTGATATCTGGGGCCAACGTCCTGACTTTC. Translating it yields CAISPGLISGANVLTF.

The gene calls are TRBV4-1 and TRBJ2-1; D is perhaps TRBD2 (6 bases). Germline V gives CDR1 MGHRA, CDR2 YSYEKL. The CDR3 totals 16 residues. V was clipped by 1 base and J by 8 bases, with 18 bases between them. CDR3 loop: CASSQGGGIKVDEQFF. The CDR3 DNA reads as TGCGCCAGCAGCCAAGGAGGAGGGATAAAGGTGGATGAGCAGTTCTTC.

This clone was seen a single time. This chain links TRBV5-1 with TRBJ1-1, with 10 bases identical to TRBD1. Trimming took 5 bases from V and 7 from J; bases not matched to a gene: 5. In germline, CDR1 is SGHRS, CDR2 YFSETQ. The CDR3 spans 13 residues. CDR3 sequence: CASRPGQGNEAFF. CDR3 DNA: TGCGCCAGCAGACCGGGACAGGGGAATGAAGCTTTCTTT.

The CDR3 DNA sequence: TGTGCCAGCCGGAAGCTAACAGGGAAGAGCTCCTATAATTCACCCCTCCACTTT. This sequence encodes CASRKLTGKSSYNSPLHF. The chain has TRBV7-2 and TRBJ1-6; possibly TRBD1 for D (6 bases). This CDR3 is built from 18 residues. V was clipped by 8 bases and J by 0 bases, with 20 bases between them. The germline V gene has CDR1 SGHTA and CDR2 FQGNSA.

The chain uses TRBV15 and TRBJ1-5, with 8 bases identical to TRBD1. Germline trimming cut 4 bases from V and 4 bases from J; bases unmatched to any gene: 9. CDR3 size: 16 residues. Germline loops: CDR1 LNHNV, CDR2 YYDKDF (reference sequence). The CDR3 bases are TGTGCCACCAGCACCACTCAGGGGGCCTCGAATCAGCCCCAGCATTTT. Its translation: CATSTTQGASNQPQHF.

The chain links TRBV28 to TRBJ1-1, with D uncertain. The CDR3 consists of 11 residues. V was pared by 2 bases and J by 11 bases, with 9 bases between. The V gene's germline CDR1 is MDHEN and CDR2 SYDVKM. The CDR3 protein is CASSLPRKAFF. CDR3 DNA sequence: TGTGCCAGCAGTTTACCCAGGAAGGCTTTCTTT.

The chain joins TRBV24-1 to TRBJ1-4; 11 bases align to TRBD1. Germline V gene lookup returns CDR1 KGHDR and CDR2 SFDVKD. This CDR3 has 15 residues. V lost 4 bases, J lost 7 bases, and 4 bases stayed unmatched. In DNA form, the CDR3 reads TGTGCCACCAGTGACACCGGGACAGGGGGTGAAAAACTGTTTTTT. This translates into CATSDTGTGGEKLFF.

The chain couples TRBV2 to TRBJ1-2; D is possibly TRBD1 (6 bases). Trimming cost V 4 bases and J 6 bases, with 12 bases left between them. CDR1 and CDR2 from the germline V gene are SNHLY and FYNNEI. The CDR3 contains 13 residues. CDR3 residues: CASSVRTADGYTF. The DNA of the CDR3 is TGTGCCAGCAGTGTGCGGACAGCCGATGGCTACACCTTC.

The count of this clone is one. The chain joins TRBV19 to TRBJ1-1; 7 nucleotides align to TRBD1. Germline CDR1 and CDR2: LNHDA and SQIVND (reference sequence). The CDR3 consists of 14 residues. Germline trimming cut 8 bases from V and 0 bases from J; bases unmatched to any gene: 6. CDR3 nucleotide sequence: TGTGCCAGTTCCACGGGACAGTTGAACACTGAAGCTTTCTTT. Translating gives CASSTGQLNTEAFF.

This sequence joins TRBV7-2 and TRBJ2-1, with D tentatively TRBD2 (5 bases). CDR1 and CDR2 from the germline V gene are SGHTA and FQGNSA. The ends were cut back, 6 bases at V and 0 bases at J, with 12 bases in the middle. The CDR3 is 15 amino acids. The CDR3 loop reads CASRPTGSSYNEQFF. The CDR3 DNA sequence: TGTGCCAGCAGGCCGACGGGAAGCTCCTACAATGAGCAGTTCTTC.

V and J are TRBV30 and TRBJ1-5, with 8 positions matching TRBD1. V lost 4 bases to trimming and J lost 6 bases; unmatched junction nucleotides: 8. Germline V gene sequence: CDR1 GTSNPN, CDR2 SVGIG (reference sequence). The CDR3 is 14 residues long. CDR3 coding DNA: TGTGCCTGGAAGAGGCAGGGGGCGATTCAGCCCCAGCATTTT. Protein: CAWKRQGAIQPQHF.

The chain links TRBV11-2 to TRBJ2-1; D possibly corresponds to TRBD2 (6 bases). The germline CDR1 and CDR2 sequences are SGHAT and FQNNGV. V lost 3 bases and J lost 8, with 11 bases in between. CDR3 length: 13 residues. The CDR3 nucleotides are TGTGCCAGCAGCTTCGGGAGAAGGGATGAGCAGTTCTTC. Amino acids: CASSFGRRDEQFF.

V and J are TRBV6-5 and TRBJ1-1; D is possibly TRBD1 (6 bases). This CDR3 has 15 amino acids. V was shortened by 6 bases and J by 1 base, with 15 bases between the two germline ends. CDR1 and CDR2 from the germline V gene are MNHEY and SVGAGI. CDR3 coding DNA: TGTGCCAGCAGCGTCCAGGGGCTCCCGAACACTGAAGCTTTCTTT. This encodes CASSVQGLPNTEAFF.

V is TRBV6-5 and J is TRBJ2-5; tentatively, D is TRBD2 (6 bases). Trimming stripped 4 bases from V and 5 bases from J, with 11 bases between. The CDR3 is 13 amino acids. The V gene's germline CDR1 is MNHEY and CDR2 SVGAGI. CDR3 in amino acids: CASSSGLRETQYF. As DNA, the CDR3 is TGTGCCAGCAGTTCGGGACTTAGGGAGACCCAGTACTTC.

The rearrangement links TRBV5-4 to TRBJ2-5, with 7 bases lining up with TRBD1. Germline CDR1 reads SGHNT; CDR2 reads YYREEE (reference sequence). The CDR3 totals 14 residues. V was pared by 0 bases and J by 1 base, with 0 bases of the junction left unmatched. CDR3 coding DNA: TGTGCCAGCAGCTTGGACAGGGGCCAAGAGACCCAGTACTTC. Translated: CASSLDRGQETQYF.

V gene TRBV28 combines with J gene TRBJ1-6; D remains unclear. The CDR3 has 13 residues. V was clipped by 3 bases and J by 8 bases, with 8 bases between them. The germline V gene has CDR1 MDHEN and CDR2 SYDVKM. The CDR3 coding sequence is TGTGCCAGCAGTTTTTGGCCTGATTCACCCCTCCACTTT. Translated: CASSFWPDSPLHF.

This sequence joins TRBV28 and TRBJ2-5; 7 bases fit TRBD1. The germline gives CDR1 MDHEN, CDR2 SYDVKM. The CDR3 covers 13 residues. The V and J ends lost 6 bases and 5 bases, in that order; junction bases with no gene match: 6. CDR3 DNA sequence: TGTGCCAGCAGCTCGGGACAGCGGGAGACCCAGTACTTC. This codes for CASSSGQRETQYF.

V is TRBV7-8 and J is TRBJ2-7; TRBD2 matches 15 bases. There are 18 residues in the CDR3. CDR1 and CDR2 (germline): SGHVS, FQNEAQ. After removal of 4 bases from V and 4 bases from J, the junction contained 11 bases not matched to a gene. CDR3 amino acids: CASSSWTSGREYRYEQYV. The CDR3 DNA follows: TGTGCCAGCAGCTCCTGGACTAGCGGGAGGGAGTACAGGTACGAGCAGTACGTC.

The CDR3 coding sequence is TGTGCCAGCAGCTTACGGCGGGAGAACACTGAAGCTTTCTTT. Translation: CASSLRRENTEAFF. The rearrangement uses TRBV7-9 and TRBJ1-1; D gene uncertain. Trimming removed 2 bases at V and 1 base at J, with 8 bases between. The CDR3 totals 14 residues. Germline values: CDR1 SEHNR, CDR2 FQNEAQ (reference sequence).

This clone appeared a few times. V usage is TRBV28 and J usage is TRBJ1-5, with D hard to call. Germline-derived CDR1 and CDR2 are MDHEN and SYDVKM. The V gene lost 11 bases and the J gene lost 7 bases, with 12 bases spanning the gap. The CDR3 runs 11 residues. CDR3 coding DNA: TGTGCCGGCGTCCCGGGGCAGCCCCAGCATTTT. It translates to CAGVPGQPQHF.